This T cell receptor beta chain was identified in a study of blood T cell repertoires in COVID-19. TCRdb's table, derived via immunoSEQ multiplex PCR, lists solely in-frame clones and lacks some. Of about 220,000 clones detected, 84% appear once; the ten largest clones hold about 2.9%. The CDR3 is 15 residues long. The ends lost 6 bases at V and 4 bases at J; junction bases unmatched: 11. Germline V CDR1 and CDR2: MNHEY, SVGAGI. The sample was peripheral blood. This clonotype originated in a woman in her twenties or thirties who had recovered from COVID-19. The chain joins TRBV6-5 to TRBJ2-7, with TRBD1 matching 8 bases. CDR3 nucleotide sequence: TGTGCCAGCAGCTCTGGACAGGGATGGGGATACGAGCAGTACTTC. Amino acids: CASSSGQGWGYEQYF.